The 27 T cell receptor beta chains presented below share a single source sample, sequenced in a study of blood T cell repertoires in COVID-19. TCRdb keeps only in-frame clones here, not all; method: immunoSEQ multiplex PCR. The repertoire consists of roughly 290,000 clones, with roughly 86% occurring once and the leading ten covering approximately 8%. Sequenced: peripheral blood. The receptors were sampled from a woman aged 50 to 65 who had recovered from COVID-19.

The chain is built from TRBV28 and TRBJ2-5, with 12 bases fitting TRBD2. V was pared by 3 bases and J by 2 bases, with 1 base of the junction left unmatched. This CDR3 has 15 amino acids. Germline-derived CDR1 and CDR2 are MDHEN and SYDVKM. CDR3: CASSFLAGGQETQYF. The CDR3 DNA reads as TGTGCCAGCAGTTTTCTAGCGGGAGGGCAAGAGACCCAGTACTTC.

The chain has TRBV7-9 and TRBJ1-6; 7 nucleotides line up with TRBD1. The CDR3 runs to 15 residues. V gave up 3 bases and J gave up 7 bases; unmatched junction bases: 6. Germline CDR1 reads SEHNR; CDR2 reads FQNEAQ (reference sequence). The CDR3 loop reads CASSFFSRGNSPLHF. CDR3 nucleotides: TGTGCCAGCAGCTTTTTCTCCAGGGGGAATTCACCCCTCCACTTT.

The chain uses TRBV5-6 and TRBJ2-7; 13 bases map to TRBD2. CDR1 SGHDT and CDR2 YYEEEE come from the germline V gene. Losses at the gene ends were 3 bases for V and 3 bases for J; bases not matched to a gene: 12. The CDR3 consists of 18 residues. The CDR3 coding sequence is TGTGCCAGCAGCTACAAAAGGGGACTAGCGGGGAGGGACTACGAGCAGTACTTC. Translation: CASSYKRGLAGRDYEQYF.

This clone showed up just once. The DNA of the CDR3 is TGTGCCAGCAGCCAACCGCCGTCCGGGACAGGGACGAGAGGATACACCTTC. Protein product: CASSQPPSGTGTRGYTF. The V and J genes are TRBV4-2 and TRBJ1-2; 9 positions agree with TRBD1. This CDR3 spans 17 amino acids. Unmatched junction bases numbered 18, after V lost 2 bases and J lost 11 bases. The germline V gene has CDR1 LGHNA and CDR2 YNFKEQ.

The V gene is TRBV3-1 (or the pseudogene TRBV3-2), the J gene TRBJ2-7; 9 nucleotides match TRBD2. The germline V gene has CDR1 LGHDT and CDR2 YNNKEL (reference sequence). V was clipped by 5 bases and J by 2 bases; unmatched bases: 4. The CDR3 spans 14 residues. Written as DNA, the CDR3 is TGTGCCAGCAGCGGCGGGGGGGTTCCCTACGAGCAGTACTTC. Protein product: CASSGGGVPYEQYF.

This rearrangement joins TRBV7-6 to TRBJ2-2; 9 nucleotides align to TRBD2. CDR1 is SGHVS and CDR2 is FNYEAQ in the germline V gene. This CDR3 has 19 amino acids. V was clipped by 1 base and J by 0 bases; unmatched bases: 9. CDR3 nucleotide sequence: TGTGCCAGCAGCTTAGTAGAAGCGGGGGGAACCCCGAACACCGGGGAGCTGTTTTTT. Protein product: CASSLVEAGGTPNTGELFF.

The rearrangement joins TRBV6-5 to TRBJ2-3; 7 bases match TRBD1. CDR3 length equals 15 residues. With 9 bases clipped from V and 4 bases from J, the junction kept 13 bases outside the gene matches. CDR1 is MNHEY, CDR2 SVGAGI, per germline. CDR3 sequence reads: CASTYGEGGSDTQYF. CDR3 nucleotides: TGTGCCAGTACCTATGGGGAAGGGGGCTCAGATACGCAGTATTTT.

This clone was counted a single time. The DNA of the CDR3 is TGTGCCACATCTTTTACTAGCGGGAGGGCCAGAAATGAGCAGTTCTTC. Translation gives CATSFTSGRARNEQFF. The chain joins TRBV10-3 to TRBJ2-1; 13 bases are shared with TRBD2. The CDR3 is 16 residues long. The V gene's germline CDR1 is ENHRY and CDR2 SYGVKD. The J segment lost 7 bases and the V segment lost 10 bases, leaving 13 bases of the junction unmatched.

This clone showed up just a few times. CDR3 in amino acids: CASSHRTGPQWVAGYTF. The CDR3 nucleotides are TGTGCCAGTAGTCACAGGACCGGACCCCAATGGGTCGCAGGCTACACCTTC. J is TRBJ1-2 and V is TRBV19; TRBD1 is a possible D gene (5 bases). Looked up from germline, CDR1 is LNHDA and CDR2 is SQIVND (reference sequence). V lost 5 bases and J 8 bases, leaving 27 bases between the germline ends. This CDR3 contains 17 residues.

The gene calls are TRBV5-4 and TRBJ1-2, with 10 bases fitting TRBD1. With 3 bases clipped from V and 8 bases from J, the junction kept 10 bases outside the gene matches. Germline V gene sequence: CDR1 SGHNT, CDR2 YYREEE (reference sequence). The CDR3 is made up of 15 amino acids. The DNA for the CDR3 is TGTGCCAGCAGCTCCCCGGGACAGGGGATGTGGGGCTACACCTTC. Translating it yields CASSSPGQGMWGYTF.

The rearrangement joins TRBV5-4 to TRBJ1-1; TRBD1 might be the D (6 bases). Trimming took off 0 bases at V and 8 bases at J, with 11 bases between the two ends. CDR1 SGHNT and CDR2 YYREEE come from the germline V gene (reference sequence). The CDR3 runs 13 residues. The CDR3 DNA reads TGTGCCAGCAGCTTGGAACAGGGCAGGGAAGCTTTCTTT. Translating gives CASSLEQGREAFF. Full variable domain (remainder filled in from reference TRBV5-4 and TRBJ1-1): ETGVTQSPTHLIKTRGQQVTLRCSSQSGHNTVSWYQQALGQGPQFIFQYYREEENGRGNFPPRFSGLQFPNYSSELNVNALELDDSALYLCASSLEQGREAFFGQGTRLTVV.

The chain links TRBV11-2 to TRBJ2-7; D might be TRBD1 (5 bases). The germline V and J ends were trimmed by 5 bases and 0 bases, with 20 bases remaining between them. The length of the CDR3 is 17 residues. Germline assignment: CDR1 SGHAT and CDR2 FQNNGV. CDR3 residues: CASSQGLAVRSSYEQYF. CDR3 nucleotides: TGTGCCAGCAGCCAGGGCCTGGCAGTGAGGAGCTCCTACGAGCAGTACTTC.

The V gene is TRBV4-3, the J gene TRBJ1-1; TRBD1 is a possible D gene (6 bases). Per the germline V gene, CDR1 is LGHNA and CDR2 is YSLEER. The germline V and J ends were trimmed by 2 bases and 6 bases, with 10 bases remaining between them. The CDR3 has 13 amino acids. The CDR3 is CASSQRGGAEAFF. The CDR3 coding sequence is TGCGCCAGCAGCCAAAGGGGGGGGGCTGAAGCTTTCTTT.

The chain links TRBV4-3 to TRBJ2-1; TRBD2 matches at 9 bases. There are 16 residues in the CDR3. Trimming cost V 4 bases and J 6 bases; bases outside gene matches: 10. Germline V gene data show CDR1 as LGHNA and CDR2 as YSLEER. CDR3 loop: CASSRNAGGMSNEQFF. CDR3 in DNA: TGCGCCAGCAGCCGGAATGCGGGAGGGATGAGCAATGAGCAGTTCTTC.

The CDR3 spells CASSENRGGQPQHF. The CDR3 coding sequence is TGTGCCAGCAGTGAAAACAGGGGGGGTCAGCCCCAGCATTTT. The chain uses TRBV2 and TRBJ1-5; TRBD1 matches at 8 bases. Trimming cost V 2 bases and J 6 bases; bases outside gene matches: 3. CDR3 size: 14 residues. Germline V gene data show CDR1 as SNHLY and CDR2 as FYNNEI.

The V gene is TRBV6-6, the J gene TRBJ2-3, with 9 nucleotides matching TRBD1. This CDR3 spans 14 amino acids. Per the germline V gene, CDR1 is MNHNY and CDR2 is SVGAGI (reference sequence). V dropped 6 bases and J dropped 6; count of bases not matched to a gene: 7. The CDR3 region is CASSHRGRSDTQYF. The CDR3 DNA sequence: TGTGCCAGCAGCCACAGGGGGCGTTCGGATACGCAGTATTTT.

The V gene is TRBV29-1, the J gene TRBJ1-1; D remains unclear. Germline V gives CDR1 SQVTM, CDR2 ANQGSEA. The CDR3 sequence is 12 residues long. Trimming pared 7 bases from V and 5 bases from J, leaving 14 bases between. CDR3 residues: CSGGYTSTEAFF. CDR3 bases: TGCAGCGGAGGGTACACATCAACTGAAGCTTTCTTT.

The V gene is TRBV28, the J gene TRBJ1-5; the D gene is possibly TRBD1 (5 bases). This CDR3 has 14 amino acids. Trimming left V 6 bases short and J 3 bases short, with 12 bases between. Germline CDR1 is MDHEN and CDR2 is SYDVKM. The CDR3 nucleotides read TGTGCCAGCAGCCACAGGTTGTACAATCAGCCCCAGCATTTT. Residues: CASSHRLYNQPQHF.

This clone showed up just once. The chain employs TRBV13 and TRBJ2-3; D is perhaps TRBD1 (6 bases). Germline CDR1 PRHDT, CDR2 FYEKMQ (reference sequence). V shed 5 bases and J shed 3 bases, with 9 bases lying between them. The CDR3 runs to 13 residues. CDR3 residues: CASSPTGTDTQYF. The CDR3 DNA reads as TGTGCCAGCAGCCCAACAGGGACAGATACGCAGTATTTT.

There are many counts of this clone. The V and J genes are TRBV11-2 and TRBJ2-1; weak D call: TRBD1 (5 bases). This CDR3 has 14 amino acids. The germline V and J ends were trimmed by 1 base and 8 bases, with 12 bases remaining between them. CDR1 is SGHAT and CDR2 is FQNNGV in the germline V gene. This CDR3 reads CASSLAGRVHEQFF. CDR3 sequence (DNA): TGTGCCAGCAGCTTAGCGGGCAGGGTCCATGAGCAGTTCTTC.

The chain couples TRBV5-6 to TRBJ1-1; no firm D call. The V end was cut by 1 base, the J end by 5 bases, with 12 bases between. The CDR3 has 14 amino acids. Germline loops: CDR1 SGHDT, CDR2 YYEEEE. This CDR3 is CASSLRVASTEAFF. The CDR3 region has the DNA TGTGCCAGCAGCTTGCGGGTCGCGAGTACTGAAGCTTTCTTT.

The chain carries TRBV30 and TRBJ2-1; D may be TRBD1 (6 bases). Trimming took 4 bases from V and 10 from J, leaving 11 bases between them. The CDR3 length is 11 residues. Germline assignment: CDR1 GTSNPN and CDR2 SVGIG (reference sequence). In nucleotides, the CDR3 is TGTGCCTGGACCGTGGGGGCCGAGCAGTTCTTC. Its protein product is CAWTVGAEQFF. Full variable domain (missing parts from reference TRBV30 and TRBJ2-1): SQTIHQWPATLVQPVGSPLSLECTVEGTSNPNLYWYRQAAGRGLQLLFYSVGIGQISSEVPQNLSASRPQDRQFILSSKKLLLSDSGFYLCAWTVGAEQFFGPGTRLTVL.

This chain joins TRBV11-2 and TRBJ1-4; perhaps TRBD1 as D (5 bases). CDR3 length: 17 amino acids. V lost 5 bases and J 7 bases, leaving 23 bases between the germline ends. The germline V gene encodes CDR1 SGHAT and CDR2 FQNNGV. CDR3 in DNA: TGTGCCAGCAGCCGGCCCGGCGGGGGAATAGTGGGTGAAAAACTGTTTTTT. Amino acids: CASSRPGGGIVGEKLFF.

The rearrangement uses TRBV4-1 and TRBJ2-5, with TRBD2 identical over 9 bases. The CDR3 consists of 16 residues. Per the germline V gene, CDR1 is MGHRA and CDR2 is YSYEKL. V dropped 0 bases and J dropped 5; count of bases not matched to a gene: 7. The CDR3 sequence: CASSQDPSGVVETQYF. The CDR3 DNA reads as TGCGCCAGCAGCCAAGATCCTAGCGGGGTTGTGGAGACCCAGTACTTC.

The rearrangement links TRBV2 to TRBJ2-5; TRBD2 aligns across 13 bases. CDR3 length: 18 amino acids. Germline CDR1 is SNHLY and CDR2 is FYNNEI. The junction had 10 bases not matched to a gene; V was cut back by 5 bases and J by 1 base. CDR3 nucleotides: TGTGCCAGCAGTATGACTAGCGGGGGGCCATACTTCCAAGAGACCCAGTACTTC. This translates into CASSMTSGGPYFQETQYF. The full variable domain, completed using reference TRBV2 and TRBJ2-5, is EPEVTQTPSHQVTQMGQEVILRCVPISNHLYFYWYRQILGQKVEFLVSFYNNEISEKSEIFDDQFSVERPDGSNFTLKIRSTKLEDSAMYFCASSMTSGGPYFQETQYFGPGTRLLVL.

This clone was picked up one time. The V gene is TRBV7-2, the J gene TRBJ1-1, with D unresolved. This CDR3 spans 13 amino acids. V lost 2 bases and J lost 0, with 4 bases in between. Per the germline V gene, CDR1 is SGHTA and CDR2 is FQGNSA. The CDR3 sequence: CASSLLMNTEAFF. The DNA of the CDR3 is TGTGCCAGCAGCTTACTTATGAACACTGAAGCTTTCTTT.

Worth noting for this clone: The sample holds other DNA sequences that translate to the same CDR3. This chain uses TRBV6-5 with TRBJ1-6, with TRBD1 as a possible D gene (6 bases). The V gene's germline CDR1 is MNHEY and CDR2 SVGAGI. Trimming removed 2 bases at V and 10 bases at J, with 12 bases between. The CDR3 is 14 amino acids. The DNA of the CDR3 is TGTGCCAGCAGTTACCGGGGGGGCAACTCACCCCTCCACTTT. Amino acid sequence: CASSYRGGNSPLHF.